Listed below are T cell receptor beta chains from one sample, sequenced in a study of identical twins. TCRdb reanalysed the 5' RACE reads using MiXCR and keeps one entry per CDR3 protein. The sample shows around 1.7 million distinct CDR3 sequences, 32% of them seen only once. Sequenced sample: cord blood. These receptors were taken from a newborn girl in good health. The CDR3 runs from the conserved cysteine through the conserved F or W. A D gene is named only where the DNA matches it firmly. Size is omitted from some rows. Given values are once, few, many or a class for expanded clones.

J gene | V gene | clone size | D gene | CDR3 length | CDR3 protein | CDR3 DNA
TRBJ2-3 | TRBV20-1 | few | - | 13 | CSASPRARDTQYF | TGCAGTGCTAGTCCAAGGGCCCGCGATACGCAGTATTTT
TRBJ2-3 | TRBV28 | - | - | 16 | CASSPNGQGYTDTQYF | TGTGCCAGCAGTCCCAACGGTCAGGGGTACACAGATACGCAGTATTTT
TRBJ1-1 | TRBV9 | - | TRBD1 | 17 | CASSPTGRGVMNTEAFF | TGTGCCAGCAGCCCCACAGGCAGGGGGGTAATGAACACTGAAGCTTTCTTT
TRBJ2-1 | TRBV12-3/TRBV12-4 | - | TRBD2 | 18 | CASTPGSASGKPYNEQFF | TGTGCCAGCACCCCGGGGTCGGCTAGCGGGAAACCCTACAATGAGCAGTTCTTC
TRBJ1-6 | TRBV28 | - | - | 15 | CASRPTGVHNSPLHF | TGTGCCAGCAGGCCTACGGGGGTTCATAATTCACCCCTCCACTTT
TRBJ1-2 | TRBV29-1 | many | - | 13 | CSVVRGANYGYTF | TGCAGCGTTGTAAGGGGAGCTAACTATGGCTACACCTTC
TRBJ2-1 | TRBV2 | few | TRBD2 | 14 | CASLGLAGGSEQFF | TGTGCCAGCCTGGGACTAGCGGGAGGGAGTGAGCAGTTCTTC
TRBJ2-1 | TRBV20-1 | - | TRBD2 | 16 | CSARSLGGRANNEQFF | TGCAGTGCTAGATCCCTCGGCGGGAGGGCAAACAATGAGCAGTTCTTC
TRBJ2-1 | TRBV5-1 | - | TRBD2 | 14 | CASSTRGGYNEQFF | TGCGCCAGCTCCACACGGGGGGGTTACAATGAGCAGTTCTTC
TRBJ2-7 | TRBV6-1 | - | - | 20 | CASRLSNRWSNHQLTYEQYF | TGTGCCAGCAGACTCTCGAATCGGTGGTCAAACCACCAACTAACCTACGAGCAGTACTTC
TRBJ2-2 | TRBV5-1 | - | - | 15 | CASSSLGVNTGELFF | TGCGCCAGCAGCTCCTTGGGAGTGAACACCGGGGAGCTGTTTTTT
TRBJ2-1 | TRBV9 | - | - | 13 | CASSVDSCNEQIF | TGTGCCAGCAGCGTAGACAGCTGCAATGAGCAGATCTTC
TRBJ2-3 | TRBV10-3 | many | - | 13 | CAISEISVNTQYF | TGTGCCATCAGTGAGATTAGCGTGAATACGCAGTATTTT
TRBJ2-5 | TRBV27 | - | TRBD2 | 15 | CAGGLAGERQETQYF | TGTGCCGGCGGACTAGCGGGAGAAAGGCAAGAGACCCAGTACTTC
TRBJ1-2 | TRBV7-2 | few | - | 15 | CASSSRQAPNYGYTF | TGTGCCAGCAGCTCCCGACAGGCCCCCAACTATGGCTACACCTTC
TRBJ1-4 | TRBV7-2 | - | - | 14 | CASSLYGAQGKLFF | TGTGCCAGCAGCTTATACGGGGCGCAGGGAAAACTGTTTTTT
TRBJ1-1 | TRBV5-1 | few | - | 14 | CASSQERRNTEAFF | TGCGCCAGCAGCCAAGAACGTAGAAACACTGAAGCTTTCTTT